Listed here are 10 T cell receptor beta chains from one sample, sequenced in a study of regulatory T cells in long-lasting Graves disease. Arm-PCR of CDR3 regions and iRepertoire HTBI primers were used to build TCR beta libraries. TCRdb re-called the multiplex PCR reads with MiXCR, one entry per CDR3 protein. The sample contains under 450,000 distinct CDR3 sequences, roughly 25% of which appear only once. Time point of the sample: persistent/refractory GD, antithyroid drugs over 5 years with positive TRAb. PBMC-derived RNA was used for the TCR library. This specimen consisted of peripheral blood mononuclear cells (PBMCs), obtained when the disease was refractory, from a patient treated with antithyroid drugs. These receptors came from a woman between 35 and 50 years old with Graves disease.

The rearrangement uses TRBV10-3 and TRBJ2-1; D ambiguous. Trimming removed 10 bases at V and 5 bases at J, with 9 bases between. Germline V CDR1 and CDR2: ENHRY, SYGVKD. The CDR3 extends over 11 amino acids. The CDR3 bases are TGTGCCACCGGCTGGAACAATGAGCAGTTCTTC. Residues: CATGWNNEQFF.

Ten or more counts support this clonotype. The chain recombines TRBV28 with TRBJ1-4; maybe TRBD1 (5 bases). The V gene lost 2 bases and the J gene lost 7 bases, with 14 bases spanning the gap. The CDR3 is 15 residues long. Germline CDR1 and CDR2: MDHEN and SYDVKM. The CDR3 loop reads CASSLLPGRGEKLFF. The CDR3 DNA sequence: TGTGCCAGCAGTTTACTCCCGGGACGAGGTGAAAAACTGTTTTTT. Variable domain in full (rest from reference TRBV28 and TRBJ1-4): DVKVTQSSRYLVKRTGEKVFLECVQDMDHENMFWYRQDPGLGLRLIYFSYDVKMKEKGDIPEGYSVSREKKERFSLILESASTNQTSMYLCASSLLPGRGEKLFFGSGTQLSVL.

The CDR3 region has the DNA TGTGCCATCTGGAGGGGCTTCACTGAAGCTTTCTTT. Protein product: CAIWRGFTEAFF. This chain joins TRBV6-1 and TRBJ1-1; perhaps TRBD1 as D (5 bases). The germline V and J ends were trimmed by 10 bases and 4 bases, with 13 bases remaining between them. Germline CDR1 and CDR2: MNHNS and SASEGT. CDR3 length: 12 residues.

This clonotype was seen many times. This chain connects TRBV6-1 to TRBJ1-1; 7 bases map to TRBD1. With V trimmed by 3 bases and J by 9 bases, 4 bases remained unmatched. From germline, CDR1 is MNHNS and CDR2 SASEGT. This CDR3 has 12 residues. CDR3 loop: CASSDQQGKAFF. CDR3 DNA sequence: TGTGCCAGCAGTGACCAACAGGGGAAAGCTTTCTTT.

In nucleotides, the CDR3 is TGTGCCAGCAGCTCCCGGACAGACTACGAGCAGTACTTC. Its protein is CASSSRTDYEQYF. The chain combines TRBV9 with TRBJ2-7; D is possibly TRBD1 (6 bases). Between the trimmed V and J ends, which lost 4 bases and 3 bases, there was a span of 11 bases. Germline CDR1 and CDR2: SGDLS and YYNGEE. The CDR3 spans 13 residues.

There are many counts of this clonotype. This chain links TRBV20-1 with TRBJ1-1; D not resolved. This CDR3 region has 14 residues. From germline, CDR1 is DFQATT and CDR2 SNEGSKA (reference sequence). Trimming took 4 bases from V and 3 from J, leaving 15 bases between them. The CDR3 DNA reads as TGCAGTGCTAAGGTGTTGGGGAGGGACACTGAAGCTTTCTTT. It yields the protein CSAKVLGRDTEAFF.

This clonotype was observed many times. This chain connects TRBV7-2 to TRBJ2-2; 8 bases align to TRBD2. The CDR3 is made up of 16 amino acids. CDR1 and CDR2 from the germline V gene are SGHTA and FQGNSA. The V gene end was trimmed by 3 bases and the J gene end by 4 bases; junction bases not matched to a gene: 7. The DNA for the CDR3 is TGTGCCAGCAGCTTCGCCGGGACTAGTTCCACCGGGGAGCTGTTTTTT. Protein product: CASSFAGTSSTGELFF. Filled out from reference TRBV7-2 and TRBJ2-2, the complete variable domain reads GAGVSQSPSNKVTEKGKDVELRCDPISGHTALYWYRQSLGQGLEFLIYFQGNSAPDKSGLPSDRFSAERTGGSVSTLTIQRTQQEDSAVYLCASSFAGTSSTGELFFGEGSRLTVL.

The gene calls are TRBV20-1 and TRBJ2-2; TRBD2 matches 7 bases. J was trimmed by 0 bases and V by 0 bases; bases with no gene match: 7. The CDR3 is made up of 17 amino acids. Germline assignment: CDR1 DFQATT and CDR2 SNEGSKA (reference sequence). The CDR3 DNA reads as TGCAGTGCTAGAGATATCTTGGCGGGGGCGAACACCGGGGAGCTGTTTTTT. Protein: CSARDILAGANTGELFF.

This clonotype was observed many times. The V and J genes are TRBV2 and TRBJ2-7; the D is unclear. Trimming took off 4 bases at V and 0 bases at J, with 16 bases between the two ends. This CDR3 is 16 amino acids long. CDR1 and CDR2 (germline): SNHLY, FYNNEI. The CDR3 DNA follows: TGTGCCAGCAGTGCCCGTCGCGGCGGCGACTCCTACGAGCAGTACTTC. It translates to CASSARRGGDSYEQYF.

Concerning this clonotype itself: This may come from a read error, since a much larger clone is one base off. The gene calls are TRBV28 and TRBJ2-7; a possible D gene is TRBD2 (7 bases). V was clipped by 5 bases and J by 2 bases, with 16 bases between them. Per the germline V gene, CDR1 is MDHEN and CDR2 is SYDVKM. The CDR3 covers 15 residues. The CDR3 nucleotides are TGTGCCAGCAGTCGGGACGGGGGGCGAACCTACGAGCAGTACTTC. Translating it yields CASSRDGGRTYEQYF.